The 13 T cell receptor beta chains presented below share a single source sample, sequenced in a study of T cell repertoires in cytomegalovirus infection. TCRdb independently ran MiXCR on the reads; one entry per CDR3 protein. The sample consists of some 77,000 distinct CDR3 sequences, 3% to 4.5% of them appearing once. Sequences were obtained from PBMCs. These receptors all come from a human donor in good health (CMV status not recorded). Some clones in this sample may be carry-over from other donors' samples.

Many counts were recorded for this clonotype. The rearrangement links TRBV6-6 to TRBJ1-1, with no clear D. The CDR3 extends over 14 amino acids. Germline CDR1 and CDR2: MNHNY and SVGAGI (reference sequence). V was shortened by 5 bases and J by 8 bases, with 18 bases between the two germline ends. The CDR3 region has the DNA TGTGCCAGCAGTCGCACCCGGACCAGCGACGAAGCTTTCTTT. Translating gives CASSRTRTSDEAFF.

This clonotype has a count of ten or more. The CDR3 nucleotides are TGTGCCAGCAGTTTAGGGGACAGGGGAGATCAGCCCCAGCATTTT. It is translated as CASSLGDRGDQPQHF. The chain is built from TRBV12-3 or TRBV12-4 and TRBJ1-5, with 10 nucleotides matching TRBD1. This CDR3 comprises 15 residues. The trim removed 1 base at V and 5 bases at J, leaving 2 bases unmatched.

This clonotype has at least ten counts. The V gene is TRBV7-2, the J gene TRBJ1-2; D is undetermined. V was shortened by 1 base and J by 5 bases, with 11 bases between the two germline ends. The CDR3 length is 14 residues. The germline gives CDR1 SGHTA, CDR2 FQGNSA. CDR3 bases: TGTGCCAGCAGCTTAGTCACGGCAGGATATGGCTACACCTTC. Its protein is CASSLVTAGYGYTF.

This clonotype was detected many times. The CDR3 here is CASNRPFPLEAFF. Written as DNA, the CDR3 is TGTGCCAGCAACCGTCCCTTTCCCCTCGAAGCTTTCTTT. J is TRBJ1-1 and V is TRBV6-1; D not certain. The CDR3 loop spans 13 amino acids. Per germline, CDR1 MNHNS and CDR2 SASEGT. The V gene lost 7 bases and the J gene lost 8 bases, with 17 bases spanning the gap.

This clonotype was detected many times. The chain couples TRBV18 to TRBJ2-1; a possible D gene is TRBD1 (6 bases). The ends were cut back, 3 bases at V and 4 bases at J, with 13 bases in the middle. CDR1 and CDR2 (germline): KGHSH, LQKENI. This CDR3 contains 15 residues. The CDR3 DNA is TGTGCCAGCTCACCCACGACAGGTGGGTACAATGAGCAGTTCTTC. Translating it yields CASSPTTGGYNEQFF.

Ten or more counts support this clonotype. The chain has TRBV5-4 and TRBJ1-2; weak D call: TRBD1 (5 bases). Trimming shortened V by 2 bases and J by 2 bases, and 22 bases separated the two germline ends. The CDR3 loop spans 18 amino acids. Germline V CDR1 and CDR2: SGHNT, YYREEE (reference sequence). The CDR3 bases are TGTGCCAGCAGCTTTGGATCCAGGGCGTCGGGGGGAAACTATGGCTACACCTTC. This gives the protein CASSFGSRASGGNYGYTF.

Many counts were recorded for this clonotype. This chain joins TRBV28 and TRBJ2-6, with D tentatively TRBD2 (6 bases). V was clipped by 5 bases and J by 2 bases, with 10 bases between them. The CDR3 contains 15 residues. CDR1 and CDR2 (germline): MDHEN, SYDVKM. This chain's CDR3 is CASSPRGAGANVLTF. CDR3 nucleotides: TGTGCCAGCAGTCCGCGGGGAGCTGGGGCCAACGTCCTGACTTTC.

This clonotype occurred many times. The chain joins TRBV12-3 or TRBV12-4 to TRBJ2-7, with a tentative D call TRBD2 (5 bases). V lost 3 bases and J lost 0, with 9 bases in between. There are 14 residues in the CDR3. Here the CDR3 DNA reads TGTGCCAGCAGTTTTGATACTAGCTCCTACGAGCAGTACTTC. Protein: CASSFDTSSYEQYF.

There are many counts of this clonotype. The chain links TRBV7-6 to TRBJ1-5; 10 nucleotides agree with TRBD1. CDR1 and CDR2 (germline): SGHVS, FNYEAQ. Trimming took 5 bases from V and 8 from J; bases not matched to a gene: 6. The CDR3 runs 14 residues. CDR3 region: CASSPGTGVEPQHF. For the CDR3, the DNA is TGTGCCAGCAGCCCCGGGACAGGGGTTGAGCCCCAGCATTTT.

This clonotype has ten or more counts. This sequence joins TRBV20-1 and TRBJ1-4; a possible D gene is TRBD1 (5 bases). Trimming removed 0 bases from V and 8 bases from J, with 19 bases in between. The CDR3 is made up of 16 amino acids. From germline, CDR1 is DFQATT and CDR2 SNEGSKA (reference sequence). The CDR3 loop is CSARDRIGGLGEKLFF. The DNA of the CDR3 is TGCAGTGCTAGAGATCGGATTGGGGGGTTAGGGGAAAAACTGTTTTTT.

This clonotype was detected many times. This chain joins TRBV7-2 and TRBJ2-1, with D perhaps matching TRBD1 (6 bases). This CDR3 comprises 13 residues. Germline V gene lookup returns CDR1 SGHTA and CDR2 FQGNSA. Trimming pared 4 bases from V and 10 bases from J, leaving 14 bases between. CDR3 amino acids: CASSSRVDREQFF. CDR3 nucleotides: TGTGCCAGCAGCTCCCGGGTCGACAGGGAGCAGTTCTTC.

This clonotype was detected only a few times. The CDR3 region is CAISVGDRDVPYGYTF. CDR3 DNA: TGTGCCATCAGTGTCGGAGACAGGGATGTCCCCTATGGCTACACCTTC. This chain links TRBV10-3 with TRBJ1-2; 7 nucleotides agree with TRBD1. The V and J ends lost 4 bases and 4 bases, in that order; junction bases with no gene match: 12. CDR1 is ENHRY and CDR2 is SYGVKD in the germline V gene. The CDR3 spans 16 residues.

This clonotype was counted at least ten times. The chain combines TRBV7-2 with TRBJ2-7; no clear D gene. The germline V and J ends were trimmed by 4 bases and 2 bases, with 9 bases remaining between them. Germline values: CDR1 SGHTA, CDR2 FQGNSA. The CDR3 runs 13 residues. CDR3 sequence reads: CASSSRRTYEQYF. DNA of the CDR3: TGTGCCAGCAGCTCCCGCCGCACCTACGAGCAGTACTTC.